This is a list of T cell receptor beta chains from one sample in a study of identical twins. A single record per CDR3 protein comes from TCRdb applying MiXCR to the 5' RACE reads. The sample holds roughly 630,000 distinct CDR3 sequences; roughly 7.2% are singletons and the top ten take less than 2%. These data also formed part of another study, on yellow fever vaccine responses in identical twins.

The sample consisted of PBMCs. These receptors were collected from a woman younger than 35 in good health. Both conserved end residues are part of each CDR3. Fields, in order: J gene, D gene, clone size, V gene, CDR3 DNA, CDR3 protein. A D gene is named only where the DNA matches it firmly. Rows give clone size only sometimes, using once, few, many, or a class for an expanded clone.

j_call: TRBJ1-1
d_call: -
clone_size: few
v_call: TRBV5-1
cdr3_nt: TGCGCCAGCAGCTTGGAGCCAGATGGGAACACTGAAGCTTTCTTT
cdr3_aa: CASSLEPDGNTEAFF

j_call: TRBJ1-1
d_call: -
clone_size: -
v_call: TRBV12-3/TRBV12-4
cdr3_nt: TGTGCCAGCAGTTTGTCAGGGACTTTTGTAGCTTTCTTT
cdr3_aa: CASSLSGTFVAFF

j_call: TRBJ2-7
d_call: TRBD1
clone_size: -
v_call: TRBV2
cdr3_nt: TGTGCCAGCAATTTCCGGGACAGGCTAAGCGAGCAGTACTTC
cdr3_aa: CASNFRDRLSEQYF

j_call: TRBJ2-3
d_call: -
clone_size: -
v_call: TRBV20-1
cdr3_nt: TGCAGTGCTAGTGGGCGGGGTAGCACAGATACGCAGTATTTT
cdr3_aa: CSASGRGSTDTQYF

j_call: TRBJ2-5
d_call: TRBD1
clone_size: -
v_call: TRBV9
cdr3_nt: TGTGCCAGCAGCGTAATCACAGGGGGCAGGGAGACCCAGTACTTC
cdr3_aa: CASSVITGGRETQYF

j_call: TRBJ2-1
d_call: -
clone_size: many
v_call: TRBV12-3/TRBV12-4
cdr3_nt: TGTGCCAGCAGTGACTGGCGCGGGATTTCCAATGAGCAGTTCTTC
cdr3_aa: CASSDWRGISNEQFF

j_call: TRBJ2-5
d_call: -
clone_size: few
v_call: TRBV6-4
cdr3_nt: TGTGCCAGCAGTGACTCGGGGGATGGTGGGACCCAGTACTTC
cdr3_aa: CASSDSGDGGTQYF

j_call: TRBJ1-2
d_call: -
clone_size: many
v_call: TRBV27
cdr3_nt: TGTGCCAGCAGTTTTGGCAGACCCACCAACATCTATGGCTACACCTTC
cdr3_aa: CASSFGRPTNIYGYTF

j_call: TRBJ2-1
d_call: TRBD2
clone_size: -
v_call: TRBV4-2
cdr3_nt: TGTGCCAGCAGCCAAGATAGCGGGGGAACCTACAATGAGCAGTTCTTC
cdr3_aa: CASSQDSGGTYNEQFF

j_call: TRBJ2-3
d_call: TRBD2
clone_size: -
v_call: TRBV12-5
cdr3_nt: TGTGCTAGTGGTTTCAAGCCCTGGACTAGCGGGAGGACAACAGATACGCAGTATTTT
cdr3_aa: CASGFKPWTSGRTTDTQYF

j_call: TRBJ2-5
d_call: TRBD2
clone_size: many
v_call: TRBV29-1
cdr3_nt: TGCAGCGTCAAAAGACTAGCGGGAGGACAAGAGACCCAGTACTTC
cdr3_aa: CSVKRLAGGQETQYF

j_call: TRBJ2-2
d_call: -
clone_size: few
v_call: TRBV5-1
cdr3_nt: TGCGCCAGCAGCTCCCTGGACAGGAACACCGGGGAGCTGTTTTTT
cdr3_aa: CASSSLDRNTGELFF

j_call: TRBJ2-3
d_call: TRBD2
clone_size: -
v_call: TRBV10-3
cdr3_nt: TGTGCCATCAGTCTAGCGGGAGGTATAGATACGCAGTATTTT
cdr3_aa: CAISLAGGIDTQYF

j_call: TRBJ2-7
d_call: TRBD1
clone_size: few
v_call: TRBV7-9
cdr3_nt: TGTGCCAGCAGCTCAACCGGGACAGGGCTTTACGAGCAGTACTTC
cdr3_aa: CASSSTGTGLYEQYF

j_call: TRBJ2-7
d_call: -
clone_size: -
v_call: TRBV28
cdr3_nt: TGTGCCAGCAACTCCTTCCCGGCGCGGGGCTACGAACAGTACTTC
cdr3_aa: CASNSFPARGYEQYF

j_call: TRBJ2-3
d_call: -
clone_size: few
v_call: TRBV7-2
cdr3_nt: TGTGCCAGCAGCCCCGTCACAGGGAATACGCAGTATTTT
cdr3_aa: CASSPVTGNTQYF

j_call: TRBJ2-1
d_call: TRBD2
clone_size: few
v_call: TRBV7-8
cdr3_nt: TGTGCCAGCAGCCCGGGACTAGCGGGGGCCAGCTCCTACAATGAGCAGTTCTTC
cdr3_aa: CASSPGLAGASSYNEQFF

j_call: TRBJ2-7
d_call: TRBD1
clone_size: few
v_call: TRBV20-1
cdr3_nt: TGCAGTGCTAGAAACTTAGAGACAGGGAACTACGAGCAGTACTTC
cdr3_aa: CSARNLETGNYEQYF

j_call: TRBJ2-2
d_call: -
clone_size: -
v_call: TRBV24-1
cdr3_nt: TGTGCCACCAGTGATCAGTCCCGACAGACAGAGCCGAACACCGGGGAGCTGTTTTTT
cdr3_aa: CATSDQSRQTEPNTGELFF

j_call: TRBJ1-5
d_call: -
clone_size: -
v_call: TRBV12-3/TRBV12-4
cdr3_nt: TGTGCCAGCAGTTTATCAGGGCCAGGGCAGCCCCAGCATTTT
cdr3_aa: CASSLSGPGQPQHF

j_call: TRBJ2-2
d_call: -
clone_size: many
v_call: TRBV11-2
cdr3_nt: TGTGCCAGCAGCTTAATCGGCCTAGCGAATACCGGGGAGCTGTTTTTT
cdr3_aa: CASSLIGLANTGELFF

j_call: TRBJ1-6
d_call: -
clone_size: few
v_call: TRBV7-9
cdr3_nt: TGTGCCAGCAGCTTTTTCCTGGGGGAAAATTCACCCCTCCACTTT
cdr3_aa: CASSFFLGENSPLHF

j_call: TRBJ2-1
d_call: TRBD2
clone_size: many
v_call: TRBV24-1
cdr3_nt: TGTGCCACCAGTTTAACTAGCGGGGGGGCGTACAATGAGCAGTTCTTC
cdr3_aa: CATSLTSGGAYNEQFF

j_call: TRBJ2-2
d_call: -
clone_size: -
v_call: TRBV3-1
cdr3_nt: TGTGCCAGCAGCCAAGATGTGGGGGGTTGGACCGGGGAGCTGTTTTTT
cdr3_aa: CASSQDVGGWTGELFF

j_call: TRBJ1-5
d_call: -
clone_size: many
v_call: TRBV5-6
cdr3_nt: TGTGCCAGCAGCTCGGCGAGGTATAGCAATCAGCCCCAGCATTTT
cdr3_aa: CASSSARYSNQPQHF